Each of the 11 T cell receptor beta chains below was sequenced from the same sample in a study of OX40 agonist ivuxolimab in advanced cancers. Clones were read by immunoSEQ multiplex PCR, and TCRdb kept only the in-frame ones, dropping some. Found here are fewer than 100,000 clones, 84% of them singletons; the top ten hold approximately 0.44%. Specimen: CD4+ or CD8+ T cells sorted from blood, collected in a trial of the OX40 agonist ivuxolimab. These receptors all come from an adult with an advanced solid tumor such as melanoma, head and neck, liver or kidney cancer.

This chain joins TRBV6-6 and TRBJ2-5; D ambiguous. The CDR3 extends over 11 amino acids. With 3 bases removed from V and 5 bases from J, the gap between germline ends came to 4 bases. Germline CDR1 MNHNY, CDR2 SVGAGI (reference sequence). The CDR3 spells CASSYSETQYF. The DNA of the CDR3 is TGTGCCAGCAGTTATTCCGAGACCCAGTACTTC.

The V gene is TRBV11-3, the J gene TRBJ2-1; D tentatively fits TRBD1 or TRBD2 (6 bases each). Trimming took 1 base from V and 4 from J, leaving 17 bases between them. From germline, CDR1 is SGHNT and CDR2 YENEEA. CDR3 size: 17 residues. CDR3 bases: TGTGCCAGCAGCTTAGGTGGGGGGCGGGGACCTTACAATGAGCAGTTCTTC. Residues: CASSLGGGRGPYNEQFF.

The chain recombines TRBV4-1 with TRBJ2-3; 7 nucleotides align to TRBD1. The trim removed 2 bases at V and 3 bases at J, leaving 5 bases unmatched. CDR1 and CDR2 (germline): MGHRA, YSYEKL. This CDR3 comprises 15 residues. In DNA form, the CDR3 reads TGCGCCAGCAGCCAACTAGGGGGCCGGACAGATACGCAGTATTTT. Translated: CASSQLGGRTDTQYF.

The gene calls are TRBV19 and TRBJ2-1, with 7 bases that match TRBD2. V was pared by 3 bases and J by 6 bases, with 5 bases of the junction left unmatched. Germline V gives CDR1 LNHDA, CDR2 SQIVND (reference sequence). This CDR3 has 14 residues. CDR3: CASSIAGVVNEQFF. CDR3 bases: TGTGCCAGTAGTATCGCGGGAGTAGTCAATGAGCAGTTCTTC.

This chain links TRBV4-3 with TRBJ2-3; D is possibly TRBD2 (6 bases). V gave up 3 bases and J gave up 1 base, with 20 bases separating them. Germline V gives CDR1 LGHNA, CDR2 YSLEER. The CDR3 totals 18 residues. In nucleotides, the CDR3 is TGCGCCAGCAGCCACACAGCCCTAGGTAGCGGAGGCACAGATACGCAGTATTTT. Translating gives CASSHTALGSGGTDTQYF.

The chain employs TRBV7-9 and TRBJ1-4, with TRBD1 identical over 7 bases. This CDR3 is built from 16 residues. CDR1 and CDR2 (germline): SEHNR, FQNEAQ (reference sequence). V shed 5 bases, J shed 3 bases, and the junction held 9 bases outside the gene matches. Written as DNA, the CDR3 is TGTGCCAGCAGCCCAGGGGGAAGGGATGCTAATGAAAAACTGTTTTTT. It codes for CASSPGGRDANEKLFF.

The genes are TRBV5-6 and TRBJ1-2, with a weak D call TRBD1 (5 bases). This CDR3 has 16 amino acids. Trimming left V 4 bases short and J 0 bases short, with 16 bases between. Germline V CDR1 and CDR2: SGHDT, YYEEEE. The CDR3 is CASSRDAGIANYGYTF. The CDR3 nucleotides read TGTGCCAGCAGCCGGGACGCAGGGATAGCTAACTATGGCTACACCTTC.

The table lists this clone with a count of one. The germline gene is not matched at one end of the junction; a read error may be the cause. The CDR3 nucleotides are TGTGCCAGCAGCCTCGAGCGGGTGTTGGACTTC. Translating gives CASSLERVLDF. The V and J genes are TRBV5-6 and TRBJ2-7; possible D gene TRBD2, 6 bases. The CDR3 covers 11 residues. Germline assignment: CDR1 SGHDT and CDR2 YYEEEE.

This rearrangement joins TRBV2 to TRBJ2-1; D is undetermined. The CDR3 length is 11 residues. The ends were cut back, 10 bases at V and 2 bases at J, with 6 bases in the middle. Germline values: CDR1 SNHLY, CDR2 FYNNEI. DNA of the CDR3: TGTGCCACCCGTACCTACAATGAGCAGTTCTTC. This gives the protein CATRTYNEQFF.

The chain recombines TRBV19 with TRBJ1-2, with 7 bases aligning to TRBD1. Germline trimming cut 9 bases from V and 9 bases from J; bases unmatched to any gene: 13. Germline-derived CDR1 and CDR2 are LNHDA and SQIVND (reference sequence). The CDR3 totals 13 residues. The DNA of the CDR3 is TGTGCCAGCAAAGGGACAGCGACGGGAAGCTACACCTTC. It codes for CASKGTATGSYTF.

V is TRBV5-6 and J is TRBJ2-2; D may be TRBD1 (5 bases). Germline CDR1 SGHDT, CDR2 YYEEEE. This CDR3 spans 14 amino acids. Trimming took off 2 bases at V and 3 bases at J, with 8 bases between the two ends. The CDR3 is CASSFIRDTGELFF. DNA of the CDR3: TGTGCCAGCAGCTTCATCAGGGACACCGGGGAGCTGTTTTTT.